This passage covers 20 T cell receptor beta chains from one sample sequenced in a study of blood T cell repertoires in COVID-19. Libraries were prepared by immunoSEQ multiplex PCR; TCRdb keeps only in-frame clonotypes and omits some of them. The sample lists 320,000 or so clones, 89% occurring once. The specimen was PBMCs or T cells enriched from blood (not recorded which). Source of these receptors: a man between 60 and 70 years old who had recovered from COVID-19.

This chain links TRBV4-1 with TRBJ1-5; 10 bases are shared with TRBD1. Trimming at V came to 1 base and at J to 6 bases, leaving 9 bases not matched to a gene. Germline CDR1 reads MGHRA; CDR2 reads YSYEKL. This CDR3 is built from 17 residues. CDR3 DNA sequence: TGCGCCAGCAGCCAAGGACCCGGGACAGGGGTTCGTCAGCCCCAGCATTTT. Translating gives CASSQGPGTGVRQPQHF.

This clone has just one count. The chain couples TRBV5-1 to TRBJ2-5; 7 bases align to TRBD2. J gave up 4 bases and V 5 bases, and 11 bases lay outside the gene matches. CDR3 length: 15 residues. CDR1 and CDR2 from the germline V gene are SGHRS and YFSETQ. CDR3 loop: CASSLSASGGETQYF. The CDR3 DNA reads TGCGCCAGCAGTTTGTCTGCTAGCGGCGGAGAGACCCAGTACTTC.

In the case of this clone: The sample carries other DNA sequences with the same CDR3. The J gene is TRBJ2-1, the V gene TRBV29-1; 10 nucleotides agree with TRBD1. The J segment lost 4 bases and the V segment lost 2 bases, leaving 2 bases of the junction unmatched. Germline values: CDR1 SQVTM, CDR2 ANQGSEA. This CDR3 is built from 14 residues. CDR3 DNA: TGCAGCGTTGAACGGGACAGGGGATACAATGAGCAGTTCTTC. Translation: CSVERDRGYNEQFF.

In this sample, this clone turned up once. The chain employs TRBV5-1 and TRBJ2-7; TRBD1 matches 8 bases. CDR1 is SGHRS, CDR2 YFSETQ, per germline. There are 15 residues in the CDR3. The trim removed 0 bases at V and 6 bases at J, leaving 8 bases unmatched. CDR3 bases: TGCGCCAGCAGCTTGGTCGGGACAGGATCGGGCGAGCAGTACTTC. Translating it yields CASSLVGTGSGEQYF.

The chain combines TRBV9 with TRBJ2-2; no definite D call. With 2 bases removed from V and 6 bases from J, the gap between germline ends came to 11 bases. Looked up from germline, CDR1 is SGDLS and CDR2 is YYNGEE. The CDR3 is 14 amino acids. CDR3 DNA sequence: TGTGCCAGCAGCGTCTACTTAACAGCCGGGGAGCTGTTTTTT. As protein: CASSVYLTAGELFF.

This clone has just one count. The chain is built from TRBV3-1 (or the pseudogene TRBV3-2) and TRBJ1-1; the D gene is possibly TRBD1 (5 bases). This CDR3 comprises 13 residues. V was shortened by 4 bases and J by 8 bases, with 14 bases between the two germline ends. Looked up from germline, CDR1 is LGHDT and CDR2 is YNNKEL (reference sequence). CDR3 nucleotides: TGTGCCAGCAGCCGCGGGTGGGGGGTAGAAGCTTTCTTT. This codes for CASSRGWGVEAFF.

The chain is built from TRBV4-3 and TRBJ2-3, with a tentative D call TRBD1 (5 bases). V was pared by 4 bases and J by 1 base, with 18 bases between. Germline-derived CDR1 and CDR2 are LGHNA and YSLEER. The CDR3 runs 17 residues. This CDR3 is CASSPNTGGRGTDTQYF. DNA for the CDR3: TGCGCCAGCAGCCCGAATACAGGTGGCAGGGGCACAGATACGCAGTATTTT.

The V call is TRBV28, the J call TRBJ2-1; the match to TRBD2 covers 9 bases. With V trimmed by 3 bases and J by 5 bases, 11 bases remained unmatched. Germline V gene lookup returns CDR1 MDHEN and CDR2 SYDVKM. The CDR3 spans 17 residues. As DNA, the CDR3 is TGTGCCAGCAGTTTTCTAGCGGGGCGGGGATCACACAATGAGCAGTTCTTC. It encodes CASSFLAGRGSHNEQFF.

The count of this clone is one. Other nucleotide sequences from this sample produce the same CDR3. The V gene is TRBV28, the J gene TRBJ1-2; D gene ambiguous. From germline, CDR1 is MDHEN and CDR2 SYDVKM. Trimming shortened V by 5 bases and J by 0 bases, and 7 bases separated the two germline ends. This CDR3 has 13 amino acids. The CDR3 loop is CASSLRANYGYTF. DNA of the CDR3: TGTGCCAGCAGTCTCCGGGCTAACTATGGCTACACCTTC.

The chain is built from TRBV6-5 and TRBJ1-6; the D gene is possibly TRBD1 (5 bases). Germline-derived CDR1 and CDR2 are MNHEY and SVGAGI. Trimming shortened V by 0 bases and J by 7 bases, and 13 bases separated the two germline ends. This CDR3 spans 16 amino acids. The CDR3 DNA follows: TGTGCCAGCAGTTACTCCCACCGGGGGGGGAATTCACCCCTCCACTTT. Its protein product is CASSYSHRGGNSPLHF.

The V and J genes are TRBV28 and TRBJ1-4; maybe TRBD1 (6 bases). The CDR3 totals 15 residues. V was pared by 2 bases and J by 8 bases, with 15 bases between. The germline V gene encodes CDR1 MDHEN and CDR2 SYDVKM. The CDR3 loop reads CASSLSAARGEKLFF. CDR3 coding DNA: TGTGCCAGCAGTTTAAGCGCTGCCAGGGGAGAAAAACTGTTTTTT. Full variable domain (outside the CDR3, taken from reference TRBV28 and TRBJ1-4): DVKVTQSSRYLVKRTGEKVFLECVQDMDHENMFWYRQDPGLGLRLIYFSYDVKMKEKGDIPEGYSVSREKKERFSLILESASTNQTSMYLCASSLSAARGEKLFFGSGTQLSVL.

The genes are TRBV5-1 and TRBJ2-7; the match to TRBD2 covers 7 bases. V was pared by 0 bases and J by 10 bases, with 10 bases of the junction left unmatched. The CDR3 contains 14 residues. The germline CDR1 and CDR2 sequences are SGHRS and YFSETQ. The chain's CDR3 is CASSLVLAEPTQYF. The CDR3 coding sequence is TGCGCCAGCAGCTTGGTCCTAGCGGAGCCTACTCAGTACTTC.

CDR3 amino acids: CASSPGRVTGEQYF. CDR3 bases: TGTGCCAGCTCACCTGGCCGGGTGACTGGGGAGCAGTACTTC. The J gene is TRBJ2-7, the V gene TRBV18, with unresolved D. With 3 bases removed from V and 7 bases from J, the gap between germline ends came to 16 bases. The CDR3 runs 14 residues. Germline V CDR1 and CDR2: KGHSH, LQKENI.

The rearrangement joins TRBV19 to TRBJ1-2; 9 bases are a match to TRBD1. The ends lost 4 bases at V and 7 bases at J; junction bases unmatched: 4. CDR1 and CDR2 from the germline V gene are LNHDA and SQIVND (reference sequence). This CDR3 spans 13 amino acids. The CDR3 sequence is CASSSGQGTGYTF. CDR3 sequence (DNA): TGTGCCAGTAGTAGTGGACAGGGGACTGGCTACACCTTC. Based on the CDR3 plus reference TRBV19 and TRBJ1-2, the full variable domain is DGGITQSPKYLFRKEGQNVTLSCEQNLNHDAMYWYRQDPGQGLRLIYYSQIVNDFQKGDIAEGYSVSREKKESFPLTVTSAQKNPTAFYLCASSSGQGTGYTFGSGTRLTVV.

This CDR3 reads CASSDDRPTEAFF. In DNA form, the CDR3 reads TGTGCCAGCAGCGATGACAGGCCTACTGAAGCTTTCTTT. The chain combines TRBV11-2 with TRBJ1-1; D may be TRBD1 (6 bases). Germline V gives CDR1 SGHAT, CDR2 FQNNGV. CDR3 length: 13 amino acids. Trimming pared 5 bases from V and 5 bases from J, leaving 12 bases between.

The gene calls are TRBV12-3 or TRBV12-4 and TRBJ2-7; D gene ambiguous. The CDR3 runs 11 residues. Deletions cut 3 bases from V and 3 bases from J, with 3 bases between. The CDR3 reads CASSFGYEQYF. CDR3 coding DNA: TGTGCCAGCAGTTTCGGCTACGAGCAGTACTTC.

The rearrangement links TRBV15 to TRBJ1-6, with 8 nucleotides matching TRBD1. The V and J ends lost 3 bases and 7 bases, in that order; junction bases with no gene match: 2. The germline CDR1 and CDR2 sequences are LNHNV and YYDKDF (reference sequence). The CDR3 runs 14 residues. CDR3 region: CATSSRTGNSPLHF. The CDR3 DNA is TGTGCCACCAGCAGTCGGACAGGGAATTCACCCCTCCACTTT.

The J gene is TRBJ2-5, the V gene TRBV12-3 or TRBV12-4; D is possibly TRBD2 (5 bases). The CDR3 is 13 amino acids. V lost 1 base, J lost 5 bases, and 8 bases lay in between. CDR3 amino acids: CASSLGTGETQYF. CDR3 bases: TGTGCCAGCAGTTTAGGGACTGGGGAGACCCAGTACTTC.

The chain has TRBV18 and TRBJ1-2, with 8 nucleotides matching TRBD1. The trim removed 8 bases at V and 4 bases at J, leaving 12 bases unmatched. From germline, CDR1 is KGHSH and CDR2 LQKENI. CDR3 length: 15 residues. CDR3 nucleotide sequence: TGTGCCAGCGCGATGACGGACAGGGAAGGCTATGGCTACACCTTC. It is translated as CASAMTDREGYGYTF.

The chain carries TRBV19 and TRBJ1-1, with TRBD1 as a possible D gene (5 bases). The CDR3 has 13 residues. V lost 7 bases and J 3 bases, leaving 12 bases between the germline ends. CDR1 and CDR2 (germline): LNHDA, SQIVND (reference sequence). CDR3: CASMATGDTEAFF. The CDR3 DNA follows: TGTGCCAGTATGGCGACGGGGGACACTGAAGCTTTCTTT. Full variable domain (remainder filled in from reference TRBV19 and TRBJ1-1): DGGITQSPKYLFRKEGQNVTLSCEQNLNHDAMYWYRQDPGQGLRLIYYSQIVNDFQKGDIAEGYSVSREKKESFPLTVTSAQKNPTAFYLCASMATGDTEAFFGQGTRLTVV.